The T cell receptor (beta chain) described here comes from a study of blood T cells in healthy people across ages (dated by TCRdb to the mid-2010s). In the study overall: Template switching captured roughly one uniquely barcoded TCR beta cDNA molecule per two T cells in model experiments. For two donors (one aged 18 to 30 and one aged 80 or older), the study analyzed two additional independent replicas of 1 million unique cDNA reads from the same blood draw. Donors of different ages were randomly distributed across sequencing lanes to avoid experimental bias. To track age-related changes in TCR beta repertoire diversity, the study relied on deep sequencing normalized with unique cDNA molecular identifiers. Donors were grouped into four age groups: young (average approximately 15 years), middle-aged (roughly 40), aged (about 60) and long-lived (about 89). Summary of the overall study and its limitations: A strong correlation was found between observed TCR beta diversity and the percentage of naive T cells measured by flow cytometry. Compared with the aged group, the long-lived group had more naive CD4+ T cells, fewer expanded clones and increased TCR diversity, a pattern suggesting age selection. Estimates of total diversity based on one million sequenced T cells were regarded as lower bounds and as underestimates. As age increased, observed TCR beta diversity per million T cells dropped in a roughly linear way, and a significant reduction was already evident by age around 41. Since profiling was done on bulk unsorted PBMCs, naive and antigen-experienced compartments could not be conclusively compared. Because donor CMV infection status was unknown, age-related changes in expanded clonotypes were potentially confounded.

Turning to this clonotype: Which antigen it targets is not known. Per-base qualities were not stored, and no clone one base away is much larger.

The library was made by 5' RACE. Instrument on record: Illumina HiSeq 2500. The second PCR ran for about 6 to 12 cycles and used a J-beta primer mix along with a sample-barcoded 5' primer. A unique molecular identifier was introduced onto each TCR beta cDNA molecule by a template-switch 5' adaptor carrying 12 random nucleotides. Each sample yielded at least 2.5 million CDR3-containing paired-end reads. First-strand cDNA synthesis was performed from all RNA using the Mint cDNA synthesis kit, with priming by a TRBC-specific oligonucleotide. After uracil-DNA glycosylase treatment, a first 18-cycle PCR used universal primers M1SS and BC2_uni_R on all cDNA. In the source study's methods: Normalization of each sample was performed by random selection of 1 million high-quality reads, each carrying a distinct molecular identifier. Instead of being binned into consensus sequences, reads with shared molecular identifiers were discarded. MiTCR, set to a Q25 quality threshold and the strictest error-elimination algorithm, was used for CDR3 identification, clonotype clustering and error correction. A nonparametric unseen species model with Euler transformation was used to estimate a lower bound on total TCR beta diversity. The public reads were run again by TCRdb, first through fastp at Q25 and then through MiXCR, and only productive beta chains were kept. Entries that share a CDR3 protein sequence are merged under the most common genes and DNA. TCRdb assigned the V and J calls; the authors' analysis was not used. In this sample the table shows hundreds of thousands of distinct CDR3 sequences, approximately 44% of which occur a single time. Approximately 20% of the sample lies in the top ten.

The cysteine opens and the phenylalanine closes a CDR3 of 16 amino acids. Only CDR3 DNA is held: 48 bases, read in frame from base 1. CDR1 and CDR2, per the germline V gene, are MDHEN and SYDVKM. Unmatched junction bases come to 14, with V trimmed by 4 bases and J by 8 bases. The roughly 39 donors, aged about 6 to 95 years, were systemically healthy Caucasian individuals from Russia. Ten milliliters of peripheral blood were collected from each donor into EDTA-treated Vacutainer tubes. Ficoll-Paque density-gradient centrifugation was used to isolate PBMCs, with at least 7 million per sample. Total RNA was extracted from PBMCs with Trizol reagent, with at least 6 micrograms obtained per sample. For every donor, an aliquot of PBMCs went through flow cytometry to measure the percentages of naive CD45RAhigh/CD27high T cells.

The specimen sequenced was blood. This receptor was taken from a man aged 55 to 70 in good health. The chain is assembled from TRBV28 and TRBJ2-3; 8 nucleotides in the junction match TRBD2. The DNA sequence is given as TGTGCCAGCAGTTCCTTTGGACTAGCAAGGGAGGGTACGCAGTATTTT. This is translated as CASSSFGLAREGTQYF.